This T cell receptor beta chain was recorded in a study of control samples from healthy donors and cancer patients. TCRdb keeps only in-frame clones here, not all; method: immunoSEQ multiplex PCR. The profile shows 20,000 to 30,000 clones, approximately 91% of them singletons. The CDR3 length is 14 residues. Trimming left V 7 bases short and J 4 bases short, with 16 bases between. Germline assignment: CDR1 MNHEY and CDR2 SVGAGI. Sequencing was carried out using PBMCs. The sequence was collected from a man aged 45 to 65 with lung cancer. This chain joins TRBV6-5 and TRBJ1-2; D unclear. The CDR3, as DNA: TGTGCCAGCAAAGCCCTGGACCGGGGCTATGGCTACACCTTC. This gives the protein CASKALDRGYGYTF.